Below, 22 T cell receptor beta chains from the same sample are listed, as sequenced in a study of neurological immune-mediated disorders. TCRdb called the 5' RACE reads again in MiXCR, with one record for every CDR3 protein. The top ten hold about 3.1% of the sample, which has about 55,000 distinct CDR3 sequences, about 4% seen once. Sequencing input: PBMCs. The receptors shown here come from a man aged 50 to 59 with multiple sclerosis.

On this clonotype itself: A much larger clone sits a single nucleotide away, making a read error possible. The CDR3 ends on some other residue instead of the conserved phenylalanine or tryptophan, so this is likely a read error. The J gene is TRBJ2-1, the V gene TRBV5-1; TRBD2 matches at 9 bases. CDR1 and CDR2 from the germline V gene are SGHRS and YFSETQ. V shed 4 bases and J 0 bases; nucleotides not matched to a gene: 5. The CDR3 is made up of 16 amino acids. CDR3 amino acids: CASSPRTSVSYNEQFV. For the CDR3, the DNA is TGCGCCAGCAGCCCCAGGACTAGCGTCTCCTACAATGAGCAGTTCGTC.

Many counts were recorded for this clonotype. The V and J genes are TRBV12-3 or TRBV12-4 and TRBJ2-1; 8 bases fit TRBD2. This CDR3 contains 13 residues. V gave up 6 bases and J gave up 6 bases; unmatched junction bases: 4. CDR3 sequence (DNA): TGTGCCAGCAGCATACTAGCGGTCAATGAGCAGTTCTTC. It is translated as CASSILAVNEQFF.

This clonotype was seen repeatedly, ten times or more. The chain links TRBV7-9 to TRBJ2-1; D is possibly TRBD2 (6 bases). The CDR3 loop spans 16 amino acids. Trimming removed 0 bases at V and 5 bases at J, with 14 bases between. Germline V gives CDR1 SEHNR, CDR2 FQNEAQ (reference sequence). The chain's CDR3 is CASSLAGRERDNEQFF. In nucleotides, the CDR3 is TGTGCCAGCAGCTTAGCGGGTAGGGAGCGGGACAATGAGCAGTTCTTC.

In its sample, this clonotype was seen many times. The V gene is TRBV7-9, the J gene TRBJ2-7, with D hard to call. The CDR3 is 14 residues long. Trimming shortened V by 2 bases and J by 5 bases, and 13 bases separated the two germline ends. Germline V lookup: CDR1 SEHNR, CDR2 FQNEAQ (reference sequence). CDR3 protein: CASSLSRIGNEQYF. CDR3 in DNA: TGTGCCAGCAGCTTAAGCAGGATAGGAAACGAGCAGTACTTC.

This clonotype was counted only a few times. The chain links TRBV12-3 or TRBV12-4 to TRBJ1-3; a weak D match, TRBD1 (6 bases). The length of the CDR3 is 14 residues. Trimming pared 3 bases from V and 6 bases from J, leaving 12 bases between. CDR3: CASSFGGPVNTIYF. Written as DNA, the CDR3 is TGTGCCAGCAGTTTTGGGGGGCCGGTAAACACCATATATTTT.

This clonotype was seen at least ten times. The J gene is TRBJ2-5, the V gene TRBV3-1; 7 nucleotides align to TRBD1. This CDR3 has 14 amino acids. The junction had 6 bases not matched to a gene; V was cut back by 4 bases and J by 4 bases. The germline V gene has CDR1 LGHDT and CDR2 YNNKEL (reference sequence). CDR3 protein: CASSLWDSTETQYF. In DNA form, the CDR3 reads TGTGCCAGCAGCCTTTGGGACAGTACAGAGACCCAGTACTTC.

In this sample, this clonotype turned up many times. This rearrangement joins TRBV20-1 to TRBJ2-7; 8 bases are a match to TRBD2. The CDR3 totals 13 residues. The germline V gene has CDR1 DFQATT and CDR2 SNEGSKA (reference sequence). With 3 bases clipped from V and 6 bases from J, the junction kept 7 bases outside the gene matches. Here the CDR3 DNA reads TGCAGTGCTAGCGGGAGGGTGAGTGGCGAGCAGTACTTC. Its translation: CSASGRVSGEQYF.

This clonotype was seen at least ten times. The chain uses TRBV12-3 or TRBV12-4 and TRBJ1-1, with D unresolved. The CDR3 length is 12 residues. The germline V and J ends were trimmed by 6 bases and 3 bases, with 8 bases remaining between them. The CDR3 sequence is CASRGSYTEAFF. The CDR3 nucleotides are TGTGCCAGCAGAGGGAGTTACACTGAAGCTTTCTTT.

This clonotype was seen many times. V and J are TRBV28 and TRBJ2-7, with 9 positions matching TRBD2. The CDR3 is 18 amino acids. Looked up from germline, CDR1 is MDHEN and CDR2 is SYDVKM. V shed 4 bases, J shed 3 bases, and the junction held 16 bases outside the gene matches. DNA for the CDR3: TGTGCCAGCAGTTCACTGGAACTAGCGGGTAGGAGGGGCTACGAGCAGTACTTC. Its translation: CASSSLELAGRRGYEQYF. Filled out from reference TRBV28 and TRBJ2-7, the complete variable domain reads DVKVTQSSRYLVKRTGEKVFLECVQDMDHENMFWYRQDPGLGLRLIYFSYDVKMKEKGDIPEGYSVSREKKERFSLILESASTNQTSMYLCASSSLELAGRRGYEQYFGPGTRLTVT.

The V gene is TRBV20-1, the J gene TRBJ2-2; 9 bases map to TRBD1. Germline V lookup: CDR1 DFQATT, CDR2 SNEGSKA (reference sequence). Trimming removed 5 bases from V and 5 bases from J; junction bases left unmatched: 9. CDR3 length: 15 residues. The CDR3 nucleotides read TGCAGTGCTGGCCTAGGGGGACAGGGAACCGGGGAGCTGTTTTTT. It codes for CSAGLGGQGTGELFF.

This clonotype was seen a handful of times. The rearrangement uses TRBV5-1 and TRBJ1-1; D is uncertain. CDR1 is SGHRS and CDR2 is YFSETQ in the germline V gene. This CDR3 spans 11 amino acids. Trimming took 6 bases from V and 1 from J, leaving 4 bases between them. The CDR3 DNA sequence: TGCGCCAGCACAGAGAACACTGAAGCTTTCTTT. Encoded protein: CASTENTEAFF. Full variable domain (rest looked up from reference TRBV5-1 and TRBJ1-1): KAGVTQTPRYLIKTRGQQVTLSCSPISGHRSVSWYQQTPGQGLQFLFEYFSETQRNKGNFPGRFSGRQFSNSRSEMNVSTLELGDSALYLCASTENTEAFFGQGTRLTVV.

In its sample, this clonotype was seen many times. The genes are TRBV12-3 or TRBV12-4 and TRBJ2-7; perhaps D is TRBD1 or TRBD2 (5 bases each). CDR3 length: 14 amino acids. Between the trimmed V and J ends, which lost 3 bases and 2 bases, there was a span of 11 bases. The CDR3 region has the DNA TGTGCCAGCAGTTTCTGGGGGTGGGCCTACGAGCAGTACTTC. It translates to CASSFWGWAYEQYF.

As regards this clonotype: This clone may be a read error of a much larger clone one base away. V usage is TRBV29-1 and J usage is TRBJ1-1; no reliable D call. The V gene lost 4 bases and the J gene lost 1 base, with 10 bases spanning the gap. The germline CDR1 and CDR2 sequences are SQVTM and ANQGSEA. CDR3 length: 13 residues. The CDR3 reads CSVAAERNTEAFF. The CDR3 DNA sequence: TGCAGCGTTGCGGCCGAAAGGAACACTGAAGCTTTCTTT.

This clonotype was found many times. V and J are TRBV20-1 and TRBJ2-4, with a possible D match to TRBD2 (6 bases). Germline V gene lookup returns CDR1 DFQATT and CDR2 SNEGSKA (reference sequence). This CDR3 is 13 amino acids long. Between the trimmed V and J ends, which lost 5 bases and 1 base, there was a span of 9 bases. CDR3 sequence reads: CSAWGEAKNIQYF. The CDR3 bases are TGCAGTGCTTGGGGGGAGGCCAAAAACATTCAGTACTTC.

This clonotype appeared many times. CDR3 nucleotide sequence: TGTGCCAGCAGCCTAGGTGGGAGCACTGAAGCTTTCTTT. It translates to CASSLGGSTEAFF. V is TRBV12-3 or TRBV12-4 and J is TRBJ1-1; D remains unclear. The CDR3 covers 13 residues. The V gene lost 6 bases and the J gene lost 4 bases, with 12 bases spanning the gap.

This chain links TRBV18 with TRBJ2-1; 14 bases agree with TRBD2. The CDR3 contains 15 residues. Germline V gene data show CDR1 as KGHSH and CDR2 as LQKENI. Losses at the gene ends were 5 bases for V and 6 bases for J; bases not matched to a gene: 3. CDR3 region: CASSWGLAGANEQFF. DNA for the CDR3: TGTGCCAGCTCATGGGGACTAGCGGGAGCCAATGAGCAGTTCTTC.

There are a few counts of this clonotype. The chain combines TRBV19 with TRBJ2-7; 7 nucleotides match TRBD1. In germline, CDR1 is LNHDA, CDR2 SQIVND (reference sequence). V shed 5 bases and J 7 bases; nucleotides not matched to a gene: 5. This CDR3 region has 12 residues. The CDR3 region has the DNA TGTGCCAGTAGTCCGACAGGGAAGGAGCAGTACTTC. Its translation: CASSPTGKEQYF.

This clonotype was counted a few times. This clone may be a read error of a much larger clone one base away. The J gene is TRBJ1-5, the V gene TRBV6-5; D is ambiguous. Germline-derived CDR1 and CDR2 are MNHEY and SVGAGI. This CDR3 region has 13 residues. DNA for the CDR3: TGTGCCAGCAGCTCAACGGTAGATCAGCCCCAGAATTTT. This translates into CASSSTVDQPQNF.

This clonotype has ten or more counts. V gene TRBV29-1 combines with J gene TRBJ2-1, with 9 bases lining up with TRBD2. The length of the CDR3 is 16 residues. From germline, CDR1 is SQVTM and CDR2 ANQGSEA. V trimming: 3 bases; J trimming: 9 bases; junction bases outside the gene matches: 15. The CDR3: CSVEVVGLAGRGEQFF. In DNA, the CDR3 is TGCAGCGTTGAGGTCGTCGGGCTAGCGGGGCGGGGTGAGCAGTTCTTC.

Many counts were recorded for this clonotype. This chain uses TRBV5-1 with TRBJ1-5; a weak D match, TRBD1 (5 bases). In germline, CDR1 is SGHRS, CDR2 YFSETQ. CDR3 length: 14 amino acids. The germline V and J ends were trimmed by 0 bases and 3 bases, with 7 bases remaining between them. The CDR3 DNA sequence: TGCGCCAGCAGCTTGGGTGGGGCCAATCAGCCCCAGCATTTT. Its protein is CASSLGGANQPQHF.

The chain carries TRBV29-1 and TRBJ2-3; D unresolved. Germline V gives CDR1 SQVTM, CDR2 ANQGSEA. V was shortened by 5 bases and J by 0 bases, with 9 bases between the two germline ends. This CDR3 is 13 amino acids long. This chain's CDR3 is CSVFSRSTDTQYF. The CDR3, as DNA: TGCAGCGTTTTCTCGAGAAGCACAGATACGCAGTATTTT.

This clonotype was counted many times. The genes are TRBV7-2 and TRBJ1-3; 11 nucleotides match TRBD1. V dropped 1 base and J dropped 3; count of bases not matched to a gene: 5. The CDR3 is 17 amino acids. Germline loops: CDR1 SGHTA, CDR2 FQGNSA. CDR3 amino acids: CASSLGGQGVNGNTIYF. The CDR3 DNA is TGTGCCAGCAGCTTAGGGGGACAGGGGGTAAATGGAAACACCATATATTTT.